The clone carrying this T cell receptor beta chain showed up just a few times. The sample is drawn from a study of T-cell reconstitution after alpha-beta-depleted transplantation in children. Losses at the gene ends were 4 bases for V and 0 bases for J; bases not matched to a gene: 13. CDR3 length equals 20 residues. Germline values: CDR1 SGHRS, CDR2 YFSETQ. Using unique molecular identifiers, the investigators prepared the TCRbeta library. One entry per CDR3 protein results from TCRdb running MiXCR on the PCR reads. The sample has about 640,000 distinct CDR3 sequences; roughly 15% are singletons. The rearrangement links TRBV5-1 to TRBJ2-6; TRBD1 aligns across 10 bases. The clonotype originates from a human donor who donated a stem cell graft to a child with acute myeloid leukemia. Sequenced here: PBMCs from the stem cell graft donor, sampled from the stem cell graft. CDR3 coding DNA: TGCGCCAGCAGCCCAGAGGACAGGGGGTTCCCCAACTCTGGGGCCAACGTCCTGACTTTC. This translates into CASSPEDRGFPNSGANVLTF.